Reported below is one T cell receptor beta chain. The source of the sample is a study of blood T cell repertoires in COVID-19. About the study: T cells, B-cell-depleted T cells, or PBMCs provided the cDNA or gDNA that served as material.

In the original analysis: Cell counts per sample came from amplifying reference gene primers. The data were produced by immunoSEQ multiplex PCR, yet TCRdb's version contains in-frame clones alone and is incomplete. Clone size and V and J calls were adopted from that table, with D and trimming inferred from the DNA. Among under 300,000 clones listed, 65% to 90% were seen once. Germline-derived CDR1 and CDR2 are MNHEY and SVGAGI. J was trimmed by 7 bases and V by 3 bases; bases with no gene match: 8. The CDR3 covers 16 residues. The receptor's source is a woman aged 55-69 years with active or convalescent COVID-19. What was sequenced was peripheral blood. The gene calls are TRBV6-5 and TRBJ2-2; 10 positions agree with TRBD1. This chain's CDR3 is CASSYFDRGPSGELFF. The CDR3 nucleotides are TGTGCCAGCAGTTATTTCGACAGGGGGCCAAGCGGGGAGCTGTTTTTT.